Detailed here is one TCR beta chain. Its antigen remains unidentified. This sample is drawn from a study of T cells after yellow fever vaccination. The study made its TCR cDNA through 5'RACE template switching. That step introduced a universal primer site along with UMIs. TCRdb reanalysed the 5' RACE reads using MiXCR and keeps one entry per CDR3 protein. The data contain about 170,000 distinct CDR3 sequences, approximately 6.2% of them singletons. Study results and caveats: Overall, a small share of clonotypes was seen in both CD4 and CD8 compartments. Post-booster samples contained most primary-vaccination clones (approximately 97% CD4, about 90% CD8). Though weaker, the secondary response peaked faster, on day 5 versus 15.

The CDR3 runs to 14 residues. Deletions cut 1 base from V and 2 bases from J, with 7 bases between. Germline V CDR1 and CDR2: LGHNA, YSLEER. This sequence originates from a man aged 18 to 29 who received the YFV17D yellow fever vaccine. The sequenced sample was CD4+ T cells sorted from PBMCs, obtained on the day of the first yellow fever vaccination. This rearrangement joins TRBV4-3 to TRBJ2-3; D is unclear. The CDR3 loop is CASSQAQPTDTQYF. The CDR3 DNA is TGCGCCAGCAGCCAAGCCCAGCCCACAGATACGCAGTATTTT.